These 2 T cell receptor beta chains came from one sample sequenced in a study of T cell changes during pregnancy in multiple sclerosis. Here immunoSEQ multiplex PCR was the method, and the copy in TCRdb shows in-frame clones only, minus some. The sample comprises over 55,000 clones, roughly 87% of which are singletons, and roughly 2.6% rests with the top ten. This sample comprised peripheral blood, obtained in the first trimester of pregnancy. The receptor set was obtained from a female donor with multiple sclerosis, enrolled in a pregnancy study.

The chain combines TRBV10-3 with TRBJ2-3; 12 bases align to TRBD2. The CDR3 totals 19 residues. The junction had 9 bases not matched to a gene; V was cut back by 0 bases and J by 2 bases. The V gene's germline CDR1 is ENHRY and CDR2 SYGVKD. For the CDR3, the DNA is TGTGCCATCAGTGAGTCCCAGCTGACTAGCGGGAGTTTCACAGATACGCAGTATTTT. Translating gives CAISESQLTSGSFTDTQYF.

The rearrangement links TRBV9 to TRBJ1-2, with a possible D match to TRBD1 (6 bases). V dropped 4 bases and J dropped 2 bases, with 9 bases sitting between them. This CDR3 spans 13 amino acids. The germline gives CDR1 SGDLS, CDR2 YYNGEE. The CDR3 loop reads CASSRRGNYGYTF. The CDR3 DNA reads TGTGCCAGCAGCCGTAGGGGGAACTATGGCTACACCTTC.